Listed below are T cell receptor beta chains from one sample, sequenced in a study of CD8 T cells in Susac syndrome. TCRdb recomputed calls from the immunoSEQ multiplex PCR reads with MiXCR, one row per CDR3 protein. The sample carries a few hundred thousand distinct CDR3 sequences, 95% recorded once. Input material: CD4+ T cells from PBMCs. The origin of the receptors is a human donor with multiple sclerosis. Each CDR3 is given with its conserved first and last residue. The D gene is left open where the match is weak. Size is stated for part of the rows, as once, few or many counts, or as a class when the clone is expanded.

once | TRBJ2-3 | TRBV29-1 | - | 13 | CSVPGSFADTQYF | TGCAGCGTTCCGGGATCGTTCGCAGATACGCAGTATTTT
- | TRBJ2-7 | TRBV29-1 | - | 14 | CSVRSLGRDNEQYF | TGCAGCGTTCGATCCCTGGGGCGGGACAACGAGCAGTACTTC
- | TRBJ2-1 | TRBV3-1 | TRBD1 | 12 | CASSDRDRGTFF | TGTGCCAGCAGCGATAGGGACAGGGGAACGTTCTTC
- | TRBJ2-7 | TRBV20-1 | TRBD2 | 12 | CSAGGRAAEQYF | TGCAGTGCGGGAGGGCGGGCAGCCGAGCAGTACTTC
- | TRBJ1-5 | TRBV12-3/TRBV12-4 | TRBD1 | 14 | CASSSDRANQPQHF | TGTGCCAGCAGCTCGGACAGGGCAAATCAGCCCCAGCATTTT
- | TRBJ2-4 | TRBV28 | TRBD1 | 15 | CASSRQGASGNIQYF | TGTGCCAGCAGTCGACAGGGGGCTTCGGGGAACATTCAGTACTTC
- | TRBJ2-7 | TRBV30 | - | 11 | CAWSVLAEQYF | TGTGCCTGGAGTGTACTAGCCGAGCAGTACTTC
- | TRBJ1-5 | TRBV5-6 | - | 14 | CASSLQTRNQPQHF | TGTGCCAGCAGCCTACAGACACGCAATCAGCCCCAGCATTTT
- | TRBJ2-7 | TRBV25-1 | - | 14 | CASSDPRPSYEQYF | TGTGCCAGCAGTGACCCACGGCCCTCCTACGAGCAGTACTTC
- | TRBJ2-4 | TRBV20-1 | - | 12 | CSARGVGNIQYF | TGCAGTGCTAGGGGGGTTGGAAACATTCAGTACTTC
- | TRBJ2-7 | TRBV6-5 | - | 14 | CASSPTGGIHEQYF | TGTGCCAGCAGCCCGACAGGAGGAATCCACGAGCAGTACTTC
- | TRBJ2-7 | TRBV29-1 | - | 12 | CSAGSTQYEQYF | TGCAGCGCCGGCTCCACGCAGTACGAGCAGTACTTC
- | TRBJ1-4 | TRBV28 | - | 19 | CASSVGWQGTIGRNEKLFF | TGTGCCAGCAGCGTCGGTTGGCAGGGGACGATAGGGAGGAATGAAAAACTGTTTTTT
- | TRBJ1-1 | TRBV3-1 | - | 16 | CASSQDRGGYNTEAFF | TGTGCCAGCAGCCAAGATCGGGGGGGTTATAACACTGAAGCTTTCTTT
- | TRBJ2-1 | TRBV7-3 | - | 15 | CASSLTRAEYNEQFF | TGTGCCAGCAGCTTAACGCGGGCTGAGTACAATGAGCAGTTCTTC
- | TRBJ2-2 | TRBV7-9 | - | 15 | CASSLDGQITGELFF | TGTGCCAGCAGCTTGGACGGTCAGATCACCGGGGAGCTGTTTTTT
- | TRBJ1-5 | TRBV3-1 | - | 13 | CASSQDLNQPQHF | TGTGCCAGCAGCCAAGATTTAAATCAGCCCCAGCATTTT
- | TRBJ1-6 | TRBV11-2 | - | 13 | CASSPNLGSPLHF | TGTGCCAGCAGCCCTAACCTAGGGTCACCCCTCCACTTT
- | TRBJ2-3 | TRBV2 | TRBD1 | 14 | CASRLRTGPNTQYF | TGTGCCAGCAGACTAAGGACAGGGCCAAATACGCAGTATTTT
- | TRBJ2-5 | TRBV20-1 | - | 13 | CSASRGDFHPQYF | TGCAGTGCTAGCAGGGGGGACTTCCACCCCCAGTACTTC
- | TRBJ2-5 | TRBV30 | - | 15 | CAWSALQGPRETQYF | TGTGCCTGGAGCGCTCTACAGGGTCCCCGAGAGACCCAGTACTTC
- | TRBJ2-3 | TRBV20-1 | - | 11 | CSAAGTDTQYF | TGCAGTGCGGCAGGCACAGATACGCAGTATTTT
- | TRBJ2-7 | TRBV3-1 | TRBD1 | 15 | CASRPTGTGFNEQYF | TGTGCCAGCAGGCCCACCGGGACAGGGTTCAACGAGCAGTACTTC
- | TRBJ2-5 | TRBV30 | - | 13 | CAWRRTGQETQYF | TGTGCCTGGAGGCGGACTGGTCAGGAGACCCAGTACTTC
- | TRBJ1-2 | TRBV29-1 | - | 10 | CSVDNYGYTF | TGCAGCGTAGACAACTATGGCTACACCTTC
- | TRBJ1-3 | TRBV29-1 | - | 13 | CSVGGGSGNTIYF | TGCAGCGTGGGAGGGGGTTCTGGAAACACCATATATTTT
- | TRBJ2-1 | TRBV18 | - | 16 | CASSPPAGRSYNEQFF | TGTGCCAGCTCACCACCAGCAGGTCGCTCCTACAATGAGCAGTTCTTC
- | TRBJ1-4 | TRBV20-1 | TRBD1 | 14 | CSASRDRDNEKLFF | TGCAGTGCTAGCCGGGACAGGGACAATGAAAAACTGTTTTTT
- | TRBJ2-7 | TRBV20-1 | TRBD2 | 14 | CSARGLAGSGEQYF | TGCAGTGCTAGAGGACTAGCGGGATCTGGTGAGCAGTACTTC
- | TRBJ2-3 | TRBV27 | - | 15 | CATSSGQKRTDTQYF | TGTGCCACCTCGTCTGGACAGAAGAGAACAGATACGCAGTATTTT
- | TRBJ2-7 | TRBV14 | - | 12 | CASSQSSYEQYF | TGTGCCAGCAGCCAGAGCTCCTACGAGCAGTACTTC
- | TRBJ1-3 | TRBV12-3/TRBV12-4 | - | 17 | CASSPSRDTLPGNTIYF | TGTGCCAGCAGCCCCAGCCGGGACACCTTACCCGGAAACACCATATATTTT
- | TRBJ2-1 | TRBV14 | - | 14 | CASSQVSGYNEQFF | TGTGCCAGCAGCCAAGTGTCAGGATACAATGAGCAGTTCTTC
- | TRBJ2-1 | TRBV6-5 | TRBD1 | 10 | CASGQGVQFF | TGTGCCAGCGGACAGGGTGTCCAGTTCTTC
- | TRBJ2-1 | TRBV7-3 | - | 15 | CASSPSLGYLNEQFF | TGTGCCAGCAGCCCCTCGTTGGGGTACCTCAATGAGCAGTTCTTC
- | TRBJ1-2 | TRBV20-1 | TRBD1 | 14 | CSARGNTGDYGYTF | TGCAGTGCTAGAGGGAATACAGGGGACTATGGCTACACCTTC
- | TRBJ1-1 | TRBV20-1 | TRBD1 | 13 | CSASWDRDSEAFF | TGCAGTGCTAGCTGGGACAGGGATTCTGAAGCTTTCTTT
- | TRBJ2-3 | TRBV20-1 | - | 12 | CSTGPDADTQYF | TGCAGTACCGGCCCCGATGCAGATACGCAGTATTTT
once | TRBJ2-1 | TRBV2 | - | 14 | CASSVEVPYNEQFF | TGTGCCAGCAGTGTAGAGGTCCCCTACAATGAGCAGTTCTTC
- | TRBJ2-7 | TRBV18 | TRBD1 | 14 | CASLRDRGSYEQYF | TGTGCCAGCTTACGGGACAGGGGGTCCTACGAGCAGTACTTC
- | TRBJ1-1 | TRBV7-3 | - | 14 | CASTRQLLNTEAFF | TGTGCCAGCACTCGACAGCTATTGAACACTGAAGCTTTCTTT
- | TRBJ2-5 | TRBV20-1 | - | 12 | CSARQAGETQYF | TGCAGTGCTAGGCAAGCGGGAGAGACCCAGTACTTC